This T cell receptor (beta chain) was retrieved from a study of blood T cell repertoires in COVID-19. Profiled with immunoSEQ multiplex PCR; TCRdb holds only in-frame clones, not every one. The sample yields around 180,000 clones, around four fifths seen once. Germline V gene lookup returns CDR1 DFQATT and CDR2 SNEGSKA (reference sequence). This CDR3 is 13 amino acids long. Trimming cost V 3 bases and J 7 bases, with 15 bases left between them. This chain connects TRBV20-1 to TRBJ1-2, with a tentative D call TRBD1 (6 bases). This receptor was taken from a woman aged 25 to 39 with acute or convalescent COVID-19. Material for sequencing was peripheral blood. CDR3 sequence reads: CSASTGISGGYTF. The CDR3 bases are TGCAGTGCTAGTACAGGGATCAGCGGTGGCTACACCTTC.